These 15 T cell receptor beta chains share one sample of origin, sequenced in a study of T-cell memory formation after mild COVID-19. TCRdb redid the calling of the 5' RACE reads with MiXCR, one entry per CDR3 protein. This sample has approximately 240,000 distinct CDR3 sequences, with roughly 17% found just once. The sequenced sample was PBMCs or a T cell subset sorted from them (not recorded which). Receptors were obtained from a man between 18 and 29 years old who had mild COVID-19 (a few samples of this study predate the infection). Cell type and time point are not known.

This clonotype was picked up a small number of times. The chain combines TRBV29-1 with TRBJ1-2; D is uncertain. CDR1 and CDR2 (germline): SQVTM, ANQGSEA. This CDR3 region has 12 residues. Trimming left V 3 bases short and J 5 bases short, with 10 bases between. CDR3 in amino acids: CSVEAAAYGYTF. CDR3 nucleotide sequence: TGCAGCGTTGAGGCGGCAGCTTATGGCTACACCTTC.

This clonotype appeared many times. The V call is TRBV5-8, the J call TRBJ2-7; possible D gene TRBD1, 5 bases. Germline V CDR1 and CDR2: SGHTS, YDEGEE. The V end was cut by 0 bases, the J end by 10 bases, with 17 bases between. This CDR3 contains 14 residues. The chain's CDR3 is CASSLALGDSRQYV. DNA for the CDR3: TGTGCCAGCAGCTTGGCCCTAGGGGATTCCCGCCAGTACGTC.

The chain couples TRBV4-3 to TRBJ1-5; weak D call: TRBD1 (5 bases). CDR3 length equals 16 residues. Per the germline V gene, CDR1 is LGHNA and CDR2 is YSLEER. Trimming removed 0 bases from V and 2 bases from J, with 11 bases in between. The CDR3 region has the DNA TGCGCCAGCAGCCAAGATTGGGGGGTAGGCAATCAGCCCCAGCATTTT. Its translation is CASSQDWGVGNQPQHF.

In its sample, this clonotype was seen a few times. V usage is TRBV7-2 and J usage is TRBJ1-4; the D gene is possibly TRBD1 (6 bases). The CDR3 length is 16 residues. Germline CDR1 is SGHTA and CDR2 is FQGNSA. The ends were cut back, 5 bases at V and 0 bases at J, with 13 bases in the middle. The DNA of the CDR3 is TGTGCCAGCAGCGTAGACAGGATCACAACTAATGAAAAACTGTTTTTT. The encoded protein is CASSVDRITTNEKLFF.

This clonotype was detected a few times. The chain combines TRBV15 with TRBJ1-2; no firm D call. The CDR3 covers 12 residues. V was pared by 5 bases and J by 7 bases, with 11 bases between. Germline CDR1 reads LNHNV; CDR2 reads YYDKDF (reference sequence). As DNA, the CDR3 is TGTGCCACCAGCGGGTGGGGTACTGGCTACACCTTC. Its protein is CATSGWGTGYTF.

Concerning this clonotype itself: Being one base from a much bigger clone, this may be a read error. The CDR3 end shows no conserved phenylalanine or tryptophan, and so a read error is likely. The chain joins TRBV7-9 to TRBJ2-1; TRBD2 agrees at 8 bases. Unmatched junction bases numbered 3, after V lost 8 bases and J lost 0 bases. CDR1 and CDR2 from the germline V gene are SEHNR and FQNEAQ (reference sequence). The length of the CDR3 is 14 residues. The CDR3 region is CASPGGVSYNEQFY. CDR3 coding DNA: TGTGCCAGCCCCGGGGGGGTCTCCTACAATGAGCAGTTCTAC.

The V and J genes are TRBV7-3 and TRBJ1-1; D not resolved. CDR1 and CDR2 from the germline V gene are SGHTA and FQGTGA. V was pared by 5 bases and J by 1 base, with 11 bases between. The CDR3 extends over 14 amino acids. The CDR3 region has the DNA TGTGCCAGCAGCGCAATCGGTAGGAACACTGAAGCTTTCTTT. Translation: CASSAIGRNTEAFF.

V gene TRBV6-2 or TRBV6-3 combines with J gene TRBJ1-1; 7 nucleotides agree with TRBD1. With 8 bases clipped from V and 6 bases from J, the junction kept 12 bases outside the gene matches. Germline V lookup: CDR1 MNHEY, CDR2 SVGEGT. The CDR3 is 14 amino acids. In nucleotides, the CDR3 is TGTGCCAGCGGGGCCACTCAGGGGGTCTCTGAAGCTTTCTTT. Protein: CASGATQGVSEAFF.

V gene TRBV20-1 combines with J gene TRBJ2-2, with 7 bases aligning to TRBD2. With 5 bases clipped from V and 0 bases from J, the junction kept 3 bases outside the gene matches. CDR1 is DFQATT, CDR2 SNEGSKA, per germline (reference sequence). This CDR3 is 14 amino acids long. This CDR3 is CSALAETNTGELFF. The DNA of the CDR3 is TGCAGTGCTCTAGCGGAGACGAACACCGGGGAGCTGTTTTTT.

The J gene is TRBJ2-2, the V gene TRBV6-1, with unresolved D. Germline V CDR1 and CDR2: MNHNS, SASEGT. With 5 bases removed from V and 3 bases from J, the gap between germline ends came to 4 bases. This CDR3 comprises 12 residues. In DNA form, the CDR3 reads TGTGCCAGCAGTTGGCACACCGGGGAGCTGTTTTTT. It yields the protein CASSWHTGELFF.

This clonotype came up a few times. The gene calls are TRBV7-8 and TRBJ2-3, with D maybe TRBD1 (5 bases). V was shortened by 6 bases and J by 2 bases, with 12 bases between the two germline ends. Germline V CDR1 and CDR2: SGHVS, FQNEAQ. CDR3 length: 14 amino acids. This CDR3 reads CASSRQQHTDTQYF. CDR3 sequence (DNA): TGTGCCAGCAGTAGACAGCAACACACAGATACGCAGTATTTT.

This clonotype was observed a handful of times. The V and J genes are TRBV7-3 and TRBJ2-3, with D tentatively TRBD2 (7 bases). Germline CDR1 and CDR2: SGHTA and FQGTGA. With 5 bases removed from V and 1 base from J, the gap between germline ends came to 13 bases. The CDR3 spans 15 residues. The CDR3: CASSRGASGTDTQYF. Here the CDR3 DNA reads TGTGCCAGCAGCCGGGGGGCTAGCGGCACAGATACGCAGTATTTT. The whole variable domain, filled in from reference TRBV7-3 and TRBJ2-3, reads GAGVSQTPSNKVTEKGKYVELRCDPISGHTALYWYRQSLGQGPEFLIYFQGTGAADDSGLPNDRFFAVRPEGSVSTLKIQRTERGDSAVYLCASSRGASGTDTQYFGPGTRLTVL.

V and J are TRBV9 and TRBJ1-6, with TRBD1 matching 9 bases. J lost 7 bases, V lost 2 bases, and 4 bases had no gene match. In germline, CDR1 is SGDLS, CDR2 YYNGEE. The CDR3 totals 15 residues. The CDR3 reads CASSVGTGLNSPLHF. The CDR3, as DNA: TGTGCCAGCAGCGTTGGGACAGGGCTGAATTCACCCCTCCACTTT.

The chain joins TRBV5-1 to TRBJ2-2; D unresolved. The CDR3 runs 14 residues. The V end was cut by 1 base, the J end by 3 bases, with 7 bases between. Per germline, CDR1 SGHRS and CDR2 YFSETQ. The CDR3 DNA reads as TGCGCCAGCAGCTTGTACAGAGACACCGGGGAGCTGTTTTTT. It is translated as CASSLYRDTGELFF. Together with reference TRBV5-1 and TRBJ2-2, the CDR3 gives the full variable domain: KAGVTQTPRYLIKTRGQQVTLSCSPISGHRSVSWYQQTPGQGLQFLFEYFSETQRNKGNFPGRFSGRQFSNSRSEMNVSTLELGDSALYLCASSLYRDTGELFFGEGSRLTVL.

The chain joins TRBV29-1 to TRBJ1-2; D not certain. There are 13 residues in the CDR3. Trimming stripped 4 bases from V and 4 bases from J, with 13 bases between. The germline V gene encodes CDR1 SQVTM and CDR2 ANQGSEA. The CDR3, as DNA: TGCAGCGTTGGGGTGGATCTACGCTATGGCTACACCTTC. Its protein product is CSVGVDLRYGYTF.